These T cell receptor beta chains were read from a single sample in a study of T cell responses to AZD1222 COVID-19 vaccine. Only in-frame clones appear in the TCRdb table, and some are missing; sequencing was by immunoSEQ multiplex PCR. The sample includes hundreds of thousands of clones, about 92% seen only once; the top ten take 0.9% to 1.1%. Sequenced material: peripheral blood, taken on day 0 of MenACWY control vaccination. The origin of the receptors is an adult in good health. Both conserved end residues are part of each CDR3. A D gene is named only where the DNA matches it firmly.

j_call,d_call,v_call,cdr3_nt,cdr3_aa
TRBJ2-7,TRBD1,TRBV19,TGTGCCAGTAGTATGGGGAACTCGGGACAGGGATATGACGAGCAGTACTTC,CASSMGNSGQGYDEQYF
TRBJ2-2,-,TRBV12-3/TRBV12-4,TGTGCCAGCAGTTTTACGGTCGGGGAGCTGTTTTTT,CASSFTVGELFF
TRBJ1-1,TRBD1,TRBV7-2,TGTGCCAGCAGCGCTCCCGGACAGGGGGGCACTGAAGCTTTCTTT,CASSAPGQGGTEAFF
TRBJ2-7,-,TRBV4-2,TGTGCCAGCAGCCAAGATTTCGCGGGACCGCTCTCCTACGAGCAGTACTTC,CASSQDFAGPLSYEQYF
TRBJ1-5,-,TRBV18,TGTGCCAGCTCACCTGCAGGGCCCGGGGGGAATCAGCCCCAGCATTTT,CASSPAGPGGNQPQHF
TRBJ2-7,-,TRBV5-1,TGCGCCAGCAGCTTGCCTGAAACGAGTTACGAGCAGTACTTC,CASSLPETSYEQYF
TRBJ1-3,-,TRBV14,TGTGCCAGCAGAAGCGGAAACACCATATATTTT,CASRSGNTIYF
TRBJ1-6,-,TRBV27,TGTGCCAGCAGTTCAAGGGTAGGGATTTCACCCCTCCACTTT,CASSSRVGISPLHF
TRBJ1-2,-,TRBV3-1/TRBV3-2,TGTGCCAGCAGCCCGCCAGGGAGTAACTATGGCTACACCTTC,CASSPPGSNYGYTF
TRBJ2-2,-,TRBV6-2/TRBV6-3,TGTGCCAGCAGCCCCGGACAGGGACTAAACACCGGGGAGCTGTTTTTT,CASSPGQGLNTGELFF
TRBJ1-1,TRBD1,TRBV27,TGTGCCAGCAGTTTATGGGACAGTAGGTCCACTGAAGCTTTCTTT,CASSLWDSRSTEAFF
TRBJ1-1,-,TRBV28,TGTGCCAGCAGGGGGACATTCGAAGCTTTCTTT,CASRGTFEAFF
TRBJ1-1,-,TRBV5-4,TGTGCCAGCAGCTTGGGGAGGGTGCAAGGCCAGGGGACTGAAGCTTTCTTT,CASSLGRVQGQGTEAFF
TRBJ1-1,-,TRBV28,TGTGCCAGCAGTTTAGCCCGGGGGAACACTGAAGCTTTCTTT,CASSLARGNTEAFF